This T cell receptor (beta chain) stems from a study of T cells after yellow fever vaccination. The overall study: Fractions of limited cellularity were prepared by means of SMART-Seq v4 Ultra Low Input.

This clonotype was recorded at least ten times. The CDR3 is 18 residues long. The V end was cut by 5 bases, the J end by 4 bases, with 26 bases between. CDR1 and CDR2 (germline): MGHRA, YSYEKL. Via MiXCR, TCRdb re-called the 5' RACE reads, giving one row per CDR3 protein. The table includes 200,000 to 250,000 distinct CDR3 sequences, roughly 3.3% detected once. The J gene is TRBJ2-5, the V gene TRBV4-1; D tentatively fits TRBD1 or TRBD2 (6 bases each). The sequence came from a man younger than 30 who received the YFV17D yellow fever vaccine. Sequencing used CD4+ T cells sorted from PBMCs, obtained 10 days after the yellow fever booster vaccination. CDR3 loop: CASSALGLRGRGRETQYF. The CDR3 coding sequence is TGCGCCAGCAGCGCATTAGGACTAAGGGGCAGGGGACGAGAGACCCAGTACTTC.